The 21 T cell receptor beta chains listed next were all sequenced from one sample in a study of OX40 agonist ivuxolimab in advanced cancers. Method: immunoSEQ multiplex PCR; TCRdb's copy keeps in-frame clones and lacks some. The sample carries roughly 83,000 clones, 65% to 85% recorded once. Sequencing was performed on CD4+ or CD8+ T cells sorted from blood, taken in a trial of the OX40 agonist ivuxolimab. The receptors derive from an adult with an advanced solid tumor such as melanoma, head and neck, liver or kidney cancer.

V and J are TRBV7-2 and TRBJ1-2; D is ambiguous. CDR3 size: 15 residues. V gave up 1 base and J gave up 8 bases, with 17 bases separating them. CDR1 is SGHTA and CDR2 is FQGNSA in the germline V gene. CDR3 sequence: CASSLEVSSRGGYTF. DNA for the CDR3: TGTGCCAGCAGCTTAGAAGTATCTAGCCGGGGAGGCTACACCTTC.

The V call is TRBV6-5, the J call TRBJ1-2; D gene unclear. The CDR3 length is 12 residues. Looked up from germline, CDR1 is MNHEY and CDR2 is SVGAGI. With 0 bases removed from V and 8 bases from J, the gap between germline ends came to 7 bases. The CDR3 protein is CASSYSSGGYTF. The CDR3 bases are TGTGCCAGCAGTTACTCCAGCGGCGGCTACACCTTC.

CDR3 protein: CASSTEGGHGQPQHF. Written as DNA, the CDR3 is TGCGCCAGCAGCACCGAGGGGGGGCATGGTCAGCCCCAGCATTTT. This chain links TRBV5-1 with TRBJ1-5, with D possibly matching TRBD1 (6 bases). V lost 4 bases to trimming and J lost 6 bases, with 17 bases between them. The CDR3 spans 15 residues. The germline CDR1 and CDR2 sequences are SGHRS and YFSETQ.

This chain uses TRBV5-4 with TRBJ1-1; 7 bases align to TRBD1. The V gene's germline CDR1 is SGHNT and CDR2 YYREEE (reference sequence). This CDR3 contains 15 residues. The ends lost 3 bases at V and 1 base at J; junction bases unmatched: 6. Here the CDR3 reads CASSSPGGPNTEAFF. Written as DNA, the CDR3 is TGTGCCAGCAGCTCCCCAGGGGGGCCGAACACTGAAGCTTTCTTT.

CDR3 protein: CAWSSGHGANVLTF. The CDR3 DNA reads TGTGCCTGGTCGTCAGGGCATGGGGCCAACGTCCTGACTTTC. The rearrangement uses TRBV30 and TRBJ2-6, with D possibly being TRBD1 (5 bases). There are 14 residues in the CDR3. The germline CDR1 and CDR2 sequences are GTSNPN and SVGIG (reference sequence). V was pared by 5 bases and J by 3 bases, with 11 bases between.

The CDR3 loop is CASSFGQRGALQETQYF. The CDR3 DNA sequence: TGTGCCAGCAGCTTCGGTCAGCGGGGGGCCCTCCAAGAGACCCAGTACTTC. The V call is TRBV7-9, the J call TRBJ2-5, with 9 positions matching TRBD2. The CDR3 consists of 17 residues. With V trimmed by 3 bases and J by 1 base, 9 bases remained unmatched. The germline CDR1 and CDR2 sequences are SEHNR and FQNEAQ (reference sequence).

This CDR3 is CASSVERGWNTGELFF. The CDR3 DNA sequence: TGTGCCAGCAGCGTAGAACGGGGATGGAACACCGGGGAGCTGTTTTTT. The chain has TRBV9 and TRBJ2-2, with a weak D call TRBD2 (5 bases). The CDR3 covers 16 residues. CDR1 is SGDLS, CDR2 YYNGEE, per germline. Trimming removed 0 bases at V and 1 base at J, with 10 bases between.

This rearrangement joins TRBV7-9 to TRBJ1-2; D gene uncertain. Trimming took off 3 bases at V and 6 bases at J, with 11 bases between the two ends. This CDR3 region has 13 residues. Germline values: CDR1 SEHNR, CDR2 FQNEAQ (reference sequence). CDR3 sequence reads: CASSFSRLNGYTF. The CDR3 DNA follows: TGTGCCAGCAGCTTCTCCCGGTTGAATGGCTACACCTTC. The entire variable domain, with the rest obtained from reference TRBV7-9 and TRBJ1-2, is as follows: DTGVSQNPRHKITKRGQNVTFRCDPISEHNRLYWYRQTLGQGPEFLTYFQNEAQLEKSRLLSDRFSAERPKGSFSTLEIQRTEQGDSAMYLCASSFSRLNGYTFGSGTRLTVV.

The CDR3 nucleotides are TGTGCCAGCAGCTTAAGAGGGTCCCACTACGAGCAGTACTTC. Protein product: CASSLRGSHYEQYF. The gene calls are TRBV5-6 and TRBJ2-7; possible D gene TRBD2, 5 bases. Germline V lookup: CDR1 SGHDT, CDR2 YYEEEE. V lost 2 bases, J lost 3 bases, and 12 bases lay in between. The CDR3 spans 14 residues. Using reference TRBV5-6 and TRBJ2-7 for the parts outside the CDR3, the full variable domain is DAGVTQSPTHLIKTRGQQVTLRCSPKSGHDTVSWYQQALGQGPQFIFQYYEEEERQRGNFPDRFSGHQFPNYSSELNVNALLLGDSALYLCASSLRGSHYEQYFGPGTRLTVT.

This clone was counted once. V usage is TRBV7-2 and J usage is TRBJ1-6; D uncertain. The V gene lost 3 bases and the J gene lost 10 bases, with 16 bases spanning the gap. CDR3 length: 15 amino acids. Germline CDR1 SGHTA, CDR2 FQGNSA. This CDR3 reads CASSFYRGGISPLHF. In DNA, the CDR3 is TGTGCCAGCAGCTTTTATCGGGGAGGGATATCACCCCTCCACTTT.

The chain is built from TRBV7-9 and TRBJ2-5; weak D call: TRBD1 (6 bases). This CDR3 has 17 residues. The V and J ends lost 0 bases and 4 bases respectively, with 18 bases between them. The V gene's germline CDR1 is SEHNR and CDR2 FQNEAQ (reference sequence). CDR3: CASSLAAGASRRETQYF. In DNA form, the CDR3 reads TGTGCCAGCAGCTTAGCCGCAGGGGCGTCTCGACGAGAGACCCAGTACTTC.

This chain links TRBV4-1 with TRBJ2-1, with 11 nucleotides matching TRBD2. Germline-derived CDR1 and CDR2 are MGHRA and YSYEKL. This CDR3 is built from 15 residues. The J segment lost 8 bases and the V segment lost 4 bases, leaving 7 bases of the junction unmatched. CDR3 region: CASSPLAGGSDEQFF. Here the CDR3 DNA reads TGCGCCAGCAGCCCTCTAGCGGGAGGCTCGGATGAGCAGTTCTTC.

The chain employs TRBV2 and TRBJ1-2, with unresolved D. Per the germline V gene, CDR1 is SNHLY and CDR2 is FYNNEI. The CDR3 runs to 17 residues. Trimming stripped 5 bases from V and 1 base from J, with 20 bases between. CDR3 region: CASSSYVGPGNNYGYTF. Written as DNA, the CDR3 is TGTGCCAGCAGTTCATACGTTGGACCGGGGAATAACTATGGCTACACCTTC.

This chain connects TRBV18 to TRBJ2-7, with TRBD2 matching over 11 bases. Germline V gene data show CDR1 as KGHSH and CDR2 as LQKENI. The CDR3 spans 16 residues. V trimming: 3 bases; J trimming: 5 bases; junction bases outside the gene matches: 9. CDR3 coding DNA: TGTGCCAGCTCACCCGTAGCGGGAGGGGTGGAGGACGAGCAGTACTTC. Translated, it gives CASSPVAGGVEDEQYF.

This chain uses TRBV7-9 with TRBJ2-6; maybe TRBD1 (5 bases). V dropped 4 bases and J dropped 0 bases, with 10 bases sitting between them. This CDR3 has 16 amino acids. In germline, CDR1 is SEHNR, CDR2 FQNEAQ (reference sequence). The CDR3 is CASSSRGFSGANVLTF. For the CDR3, the DNA is TGTGCCAGCAGCTCAAGGGGCTTCTCTGGGGCCAACGTCCTGACTTTC.

The sample holds one count of this clone. The V and J genes are TRBV4-2 and TRBJ1-1, with D tentatively TRBD1 (5 bases). The CDR3 runs 17 residues. The V gene lost 1 base and the J gene lost 2 bases, with 17 bases spanning the gap. Germline lookup yields CDR1 LGHNA and CDR2 YNFKEQ. The CDR3 DNA follows: TGTGCCAGCAGCCAAGTTCAGGGCGGGATGGGCAACACTGAAGCTTTCTTT. This gives the protein CASSQVQGGMGNTEAFF.

In this sample, this clone turned up once. The V and J genes are TRBV29-1 and TRBJ2-5; D not resolved. Germline V gene sequence: CDR1 SQVTM, CDR2 ANQGSEA. CDR3 size: 12 residues. V lost 4 bases and J 4 bases, leaving 10 bases between the germline ends. The CDR3 nucleotides read TGCAGCGTTGTCATAGCTGCAGAGACCCAGTACTTC. Residues: CSVVIAAETQYF.

The chain joins TRBV10-2 to TRBJ1-2; TRBD1 agrees at 8 bases. This CDR3 has 17 residues. The germline V gene has CDR1 WSHSY and CDR2 SAAADI. V trimming: 2 bases; J trimming: 2 bases; junction bases outside the gene matches: 10. The CDR3 here is CASSETRGQGQNYGYTF. DNA for the CDR3: TGCGCCAGCAGTGAGACCAGGGGGCAGGGACAAAACTATGGCTACACCTTC.

The genes are TRBV11-3 and TRBJ2-4; D is undetermined. The V gene's germline CDR1 is SGHNT and CDR2 YENEEA. With 6 bases removed from V and 9 bases from J, the gap between germline ends came to 18 bases. The CDR3 contains 14 residues. The CDR3 nucleotides read TGTGCCAGCAGTTCGGGCAACACCTGGAGCATTCAGTACTTC. This codes for CASSSGNTWSIQYF.

The chain has TRBV27 and TRBJ2-3; no clear D gene. In germline, CDR1 is MNHEY, CDR2 SMNVEV (reference sequence). V lost 2 bases, J lost 2 bases, and 14 bases lay in between. The length of the CDR3 is 16 residues. The CDR3 region is CASSLMASPATDTQYF. The CDR3 nucleotides are TGTGCCAGCAGTTTAATGGCATCCCCCGCCACAGATACGCAGTATTTT.

V usage is TRBV18 and J usage is TRBJ1-5, with D uncertain. The V and J ends lost 2 bases and 2 bases respectively, with 10 bases between them. CDR1 is KGHSH, CDR2 LQKENI, per germline. This CDR3 comprises 15 residues. In DNA, the CDR3 is TGTGCCAGCTCACCAACGGGGATGGGCAATCAGCCCCAGCATTTT. Protein sequence: CASSPTGMGNQPQHF.